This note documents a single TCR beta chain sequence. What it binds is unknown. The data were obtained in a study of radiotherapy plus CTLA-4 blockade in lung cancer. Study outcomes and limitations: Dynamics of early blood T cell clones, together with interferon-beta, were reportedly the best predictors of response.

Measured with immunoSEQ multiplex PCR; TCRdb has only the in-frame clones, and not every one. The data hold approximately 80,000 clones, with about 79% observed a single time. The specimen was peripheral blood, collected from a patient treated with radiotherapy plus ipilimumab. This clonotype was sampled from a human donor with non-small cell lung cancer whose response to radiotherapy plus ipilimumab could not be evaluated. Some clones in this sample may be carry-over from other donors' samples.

The CDR3 sequence is CAWSRTGNNQPQHF. The CDR3 DNA reads as TGTGCCTGGAGTAGGACAGGGAACAATCAGCCCCAGCATTTT. The chain combines TRBV30 with TRBJ1-5; 8 positions agree with TRBD1. In germline, CDR1 is GTSNPN, CDR2 SVGIG (reference sequence). The CDR3 consists of 14 residues. J gave up 3 bases and V 2 bases, and 3 bases lay outside the gene matches.